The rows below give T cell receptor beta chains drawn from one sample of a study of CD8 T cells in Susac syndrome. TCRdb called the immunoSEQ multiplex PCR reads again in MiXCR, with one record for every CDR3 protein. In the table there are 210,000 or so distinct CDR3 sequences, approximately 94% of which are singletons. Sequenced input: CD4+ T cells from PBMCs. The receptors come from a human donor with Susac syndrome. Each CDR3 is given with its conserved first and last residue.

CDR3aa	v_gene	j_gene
CSVEDLAAFGTEAFF	TRBV29-1	TRBJ1-1
CASSQVWPSPQYF	TRBV14	TRBJ2-3
CSARVAAGRETQYF	TRBV20-1	TRBJ2-5
CASSEETMTDTQYF	TRBV6-4	TRBJ2-3
CASSPEGRDTGELFF	TRBV28	TRBJ2-2
CASSALQEFGSPLHF	TRBV18	TRBJ1-6
CASSLQGWSYNEQFF	TRBV19	TRBJ2-1
CASSSHLLGTQYF	TRBV27	TRBJ2-5
CASRPLQGTGELFF	TRBV5-6	TRBJ2-2
CASSQGGRETQYF	TRBV18	TRBJ2-5
CATSRKGEGTEAFF	TRBV15	TRBJ1-1
CASSITVNSPLHF	TRBV7-3	TRBJ1-6
CSAQQGAKGYTF	TRBV29-1	TRBJ1-2
CASSLATGDYEQYF	TRBV5-1	TRBJ2-7
CSAPIKGAYEQYF	TRBV20-1	TRBJ2-7
CASSSRTGASGNTIYF	TRBV7-6	TRBJ1-3
CASSPPSPGQETQYF	TRBV7-2	TRBJ2-5
CASHSGGRGGLPDTQYF	TRBV5-1	TRBJ2-3
CASSFSSRTGELFF	TRBV27	TRBJ2-2
CASSFRVNTEAFF	TRBV7-6	TRBJ1-1
CASSLDQGSYNSPLHF	TRBV28	TRBJ1-6
CAWGAAEAFF	TRBV30	TRBJ1-1
CASSPTGGNTDTQYF	TRBV28	TRBJ2-3